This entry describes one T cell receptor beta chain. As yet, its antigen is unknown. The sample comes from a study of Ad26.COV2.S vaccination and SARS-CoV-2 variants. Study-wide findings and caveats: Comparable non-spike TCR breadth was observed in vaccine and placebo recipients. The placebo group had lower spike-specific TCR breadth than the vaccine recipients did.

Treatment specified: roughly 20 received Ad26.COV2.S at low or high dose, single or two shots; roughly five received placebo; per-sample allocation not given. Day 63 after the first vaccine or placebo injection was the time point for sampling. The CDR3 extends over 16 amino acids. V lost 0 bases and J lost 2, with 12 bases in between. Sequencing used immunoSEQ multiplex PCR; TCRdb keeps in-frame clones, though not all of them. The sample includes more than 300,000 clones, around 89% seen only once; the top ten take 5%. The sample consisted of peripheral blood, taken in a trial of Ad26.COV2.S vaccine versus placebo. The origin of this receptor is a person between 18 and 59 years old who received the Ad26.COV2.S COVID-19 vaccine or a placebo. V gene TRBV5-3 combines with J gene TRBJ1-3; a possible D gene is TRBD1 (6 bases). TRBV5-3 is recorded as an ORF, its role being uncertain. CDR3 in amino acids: CARSLAFQGTGNTIYF. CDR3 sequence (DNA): TGTGCCAGAAGCTTGGCCTTTCAGGGGACTGGAAACACCATATATTTT.